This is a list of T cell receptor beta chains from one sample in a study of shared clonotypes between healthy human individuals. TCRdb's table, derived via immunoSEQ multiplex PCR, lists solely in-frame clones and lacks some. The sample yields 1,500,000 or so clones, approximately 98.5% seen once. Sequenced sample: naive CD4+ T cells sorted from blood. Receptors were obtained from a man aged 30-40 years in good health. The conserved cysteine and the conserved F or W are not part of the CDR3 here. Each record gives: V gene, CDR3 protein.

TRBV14	ASSNEKAGAAGVFHEQY
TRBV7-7	ASSTDSFQVEQY
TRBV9	ASNPAGSGELF
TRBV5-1	ASHDDPWAAEEAQY
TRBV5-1	ASSLDGSADIQY
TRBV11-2	ASRGLAGEQY
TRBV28	ASREGLVNNEQF
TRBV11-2	ASTPKNYNEQF
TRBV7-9	ASSFRGPDGYT
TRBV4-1	ASSQDLNQPQH
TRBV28	ASSISSGTGVVGEQY
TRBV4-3	ASSQALGGETQY
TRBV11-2	ASSLEGGSSYNEQF
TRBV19	ASSITGGRVSAF